In this sample, the clone carrying this TCR beta chain turned up once. The CDR3 consists of 13 residues. V was pared by 4 bases and J by 5 bases, with 11 bases between. Germline V gene lookup returns CDR1 SGHRS and CDR2 YFSETQ. The sample is drawn from a study of OX40 agonist ivuxolimab in advanced cancers. The overall study: One hepatocellular carcinoma and a couple of cutaneous melanoma patients partially responded.

Profiled with immunoSEQ multiplex PCR; TCRdb holds only in-frame clones, not every one. The sample has over 100,000 clones; 85% to 95% are singletons. Sample: CD4+ or CD8+ T cells sorted from blood, taken in a trial of the OX40 agonist ivuxolimab. This sequence originates from an adult with an advanced solid tumor such as melanoma, head and neck, liver or kidney cancer. This chain links TRBV5-1 with TRBJ2-3; maybe TRBD2 (6 bases). This CDR3 reads CASSARRGDTQYF. The DNA of the CDR3 is TGCGCCAGCAGCGCCCGGCGGGGAGATACGCAGTATTTT.